This T cell receptor (beta chain) was profiled in a study of Ad26.COV2.S vaccination and SARS-CoV-2 variants (dated by TCRdb to 2020 to 2023). About the full investigation: Donors in the vaccine arm were drawn from COV1001, a multicentre, randomized, double-blind, placebo-controlled phase I-IIa trial testing Ad26.COV2.S in healthy adults. Investigators did not know the trial group allocation while performing experiments and assessing outcomes. A total of about 30 samples were included in the TCR-sequenced set, comprising some 20 Ad26.COV2.S vaccine recipients, 5 placebo recipients and 8 SARS-CoV-2 convalescent individuals. Trial participants were randomized into five groups of five: low-dose or high-dose Ad26.COV2.S given once or twice, or placebo on both occasions. TCRbeta repertoire sequencing was used to assess the specificity and breadth of SARS-CoV-2-reactive T cell receptors after Ad26.COV2.S vaccination. Ad26.COV2.S was administered intramuscularly at a dose of 5x10^10 or 1x10^11 viral particles, either as one shot or as two shots given 56 days apart.

Beyond this particular receptor, the publication reports: After vaccination, spike-specific CD8+ and CD4+ T cell responses were reported to show substantial breadth. Higher spike-specific TCR breadth was observed in Ad26.COV2.S recipients than in placebo recipients (P = 0.0014). It was noted by the authors that total T cell responses may have been underestimated by the TCR breadth and depth analyses. Comparable non-spike TCR breadth was observed between vaccine and placebo recipients, consistent with only spike being contained in the vaccine. Comparing responses between vaccine doses or regimens was not something the study was powered to do.

TCRbeta CDR3 regions were sequenced with the immunoSEQ Assay. After extraction, genomic DNA underwent amplification by bias-controlled multiplex PCR, followed by high-throughput sequencing. The original methods were these. To quantify the absolute abundance of each unique TCRbeta CDR3 region, sequences were collapsed and filtered. Usable DNA was measured by amplifying reference genes present in all nucleated cells, and TCRbeta template counts were normalized to that usable DNA to estimate T cell fraction. Repertoire TCRs were annotated as SARS-CoV-2-specific when V gene, CDR3 amino acid sequence and J gene were exactly matched to a known reactive TCR set. The reference SARS-CoV-2 TCR set was derived from MIRA and filtered for enrichment in COVID-19-positive ImmuneCODE repertoires, a step that removed public or cross-reactive TCRs. Using the MIRA antigens, annotated TCRs were further analysed by specific ORF or by position within an ORF. Depth was the summed frequency of annotated unique rearrangements, while breadth was defined as annotated unique rearrangements over total unique productive rearrangements. Two-sided Wilcoxon rank-sum tests were used to compare TCR breadth between groups. Entries here come from immuneACCESS through TCRdb and include only in-frame sequences with V and J called. Some clones fail to appear in such tables; in the studies checked, an unresolved V gene covers under half of the shortfall, and the cause of the remainder is unknown. V and J calls and clone size are those listed in that table; D and trimming were worked out from the DNA. Present in this sample are around 450,000 clones, 80% to 95% of which were seen just once. Over 9% of the sample is held by the ten biggest clonotypes.

Points on this clone: Its cognate antigen has yet to be identified. No qualities accompany the bases; no much larger clone lies one base away.

Read against the paper, the sample's treatment or condition label means: around 19 received Ad26.COV2.S at low or high dose, single or two shots; a few received placebo; per-sample allocation not given. For vaccine and placebo recipients, the sequenced repertoires came from samples collected on day 63 after the first injection. In Cohort 1b, about two dozen adults aged 18-55 years were enrolled at a single site in Boston, USA, between 29 July and 7 August 2020. Ad26.COV2.S was a replication-incompetent adenovirus type 26 vector that expressed a prefusion-stabilized SARS-CoV-2 spike protein derived from the original Wuhan strain. Including the terminal cysteine and phenylalanine, the CDR3 comprises 15 residues. The only DNA kept is the CDR3, 45 bases in frame from the first base. Per the germline V gene, MNHEY is the CDR1 and SVGAGI is the CDR2. Trimming leaves V shorter by 5 bases and J shorter by 6 bases, with the junction holding 6 bases beyond the gene matches.

Here the chain combines TRBV6-5 and TRBJ2-1; 11 middle bases align to TRBD2. The clonotype originates from a person aged 18-65 years who received the Ad26.COV2.S COVID-19 vaccine or a placebo. The sample was peripheral blood, taken in a trial of Ad26.COV2.S vaccine versus placebo. CDR3 protein: CASSRLAGLRNEQFF. The nucleotide sequence is given as TGTGCCAGCAGTCGACTAGCGGGATTGCGCAATGAGCAGTTCTTC.